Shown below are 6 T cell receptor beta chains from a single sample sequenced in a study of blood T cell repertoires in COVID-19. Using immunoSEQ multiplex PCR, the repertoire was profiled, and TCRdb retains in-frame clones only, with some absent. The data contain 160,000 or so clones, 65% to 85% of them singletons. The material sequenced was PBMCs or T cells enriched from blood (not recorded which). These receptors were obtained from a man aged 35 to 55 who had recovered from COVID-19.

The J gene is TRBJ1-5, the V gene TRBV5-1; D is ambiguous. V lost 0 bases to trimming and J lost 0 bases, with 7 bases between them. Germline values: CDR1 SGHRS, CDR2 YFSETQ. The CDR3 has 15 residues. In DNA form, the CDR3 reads TGCGCCAGCAGCTTGGACGGGGATAGCAATCAGCCCCAGCATTTT. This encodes CASSLDGDSNQPQHF.

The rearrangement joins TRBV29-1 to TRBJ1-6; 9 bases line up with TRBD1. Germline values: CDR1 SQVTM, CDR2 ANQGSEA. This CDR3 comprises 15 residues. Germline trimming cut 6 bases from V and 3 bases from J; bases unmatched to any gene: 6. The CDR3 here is CSVQQGAYYNSPLHF. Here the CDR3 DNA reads TGCAGCGTCCAACAGGGGGCGTACTATAATTCACCCCTCCACTTT.

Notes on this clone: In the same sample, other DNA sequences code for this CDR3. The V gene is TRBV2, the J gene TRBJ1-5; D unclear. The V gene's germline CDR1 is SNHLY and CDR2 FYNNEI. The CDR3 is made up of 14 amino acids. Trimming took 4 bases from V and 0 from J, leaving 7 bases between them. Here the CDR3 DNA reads TGTGCCAGCAGTGGCGGCTATAGCAATCAGCCCCAGCATTTT. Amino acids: CASSGGYSNQPQHF.

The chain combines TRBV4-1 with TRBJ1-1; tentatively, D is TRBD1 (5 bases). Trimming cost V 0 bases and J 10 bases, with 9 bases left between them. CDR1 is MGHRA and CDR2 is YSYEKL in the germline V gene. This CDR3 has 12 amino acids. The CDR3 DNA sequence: TGCGCCAGCAGCCAAGATCGCCAGGGAGCTTTCTTT. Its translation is CASSQDRQGAFF.

DNA of the CDR3: TGTGCCAGCAGCTTACGGGGACAGGGTCTGACCGGGGAGCTGTTTTTT. It is translated as CASSLRGQGLTGELFF. The chain carries TRBV11-2 and TRBJ2-2; 9 positions agree with TRBD1. The CDR3 contains 16 residues. J gave up 5 bases and V 2 bases, and 6 bases lay outside the gene matches. The germline V gene has CDR1 SGHAT and CDR2 FQNNGV.

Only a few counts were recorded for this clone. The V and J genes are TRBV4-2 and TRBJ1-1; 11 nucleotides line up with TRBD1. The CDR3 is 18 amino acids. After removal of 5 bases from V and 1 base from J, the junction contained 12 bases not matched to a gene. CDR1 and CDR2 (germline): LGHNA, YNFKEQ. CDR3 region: CASSSQGQGGFKNTEAFF. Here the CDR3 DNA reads TGTGCCAGCAGCTCCCAGGGACAGGGGGGATTTAAGAACACTGAAGCTTTCTTT.